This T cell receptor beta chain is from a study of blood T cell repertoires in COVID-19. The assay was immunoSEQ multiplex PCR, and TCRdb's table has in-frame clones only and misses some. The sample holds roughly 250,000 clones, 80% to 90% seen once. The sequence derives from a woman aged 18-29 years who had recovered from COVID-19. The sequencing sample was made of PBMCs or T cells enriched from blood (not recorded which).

CDR3 DNA sequence: TGTGCCAGCAGTTTAACAGGGACGGGTCAGCCCCAGCATTTT. Amino acid sequence: CASSLTGTGQPQHF. V gene TRBV27 combines with J gene TRBJ1-5, with a tentative D call TRBD1 (6 bases). Trimming pared 2 bases from V and 6 bases from J, leaving 11 bases between. Germline V CDR1 and CDR2: MNHEY, SMNVEV (reference sequence). The CDR3 contains 14 residues.